Each of the 29 T cell receptor beta chains below was sequenced from the same sample in a study of molecular identifiers for immune sequencing clone quantification. TCRdb itself ran the PCR reads through MiXCR, one entry per CDR3 protein. The profile covers approximately 590,000 distinct CDR3 sequences, with 25% appearing a single time and 0.75% to 0.8% taken by the ten largest. Sequencing was carried out using naive CD8+ T cells from blood, with Jurkat cell RNA spiked in. Documented subset: FACS-sorted CD8+CD4-CCR7+CD45RA+ naive T cells. Every receptor here comes from a human donor in good health. Some libraries in this study had Jurkat cell RNA spiked in.

Of note for this clonotype: A read error is possible here, since a much larger clone lies one base away. V and J are TRBV14 and TRBJ2-1; a weak D match, TRBD1 (6 bases). Trimming removed 1 base from V and 2 bases from J, with 12 bases in between. The germline gives CDR1 SGHDN, CDR2 FVKESK. This CDR3 spans 16 amino acids. The CDR3 bases are TGTGCCAGCAGCCAAGGTCCGGACAGCCCCTACAATGAGCAGTTCTTC. Translation: CASSQGPDSPYNEQFF.

This clonotype was seen more than once but under ten times. This chain joins TRBV7-9 and TRBJ2-7; D might be TRBD1 (5 bases). The CDR3 runs to 14 residues. The germline V and J ends were trimmed by 1 base and 3 bases, with 10 bases remaining between them. Germline lookup yields CDR1 SEHNR and CDR2 FQNEAQ (reference sequence). The CDR3 coding sequence is TGTGCCAGCAGCTTAGTCCAGGGTATCTACGAGCAGTACTTC. As protein: CASSLVQGIYEQYF. Variable domain in full (rest from reference TRBV7-9 and TRBJ2-7): DTGVSQNPRHKITKRGQNVTFRCDPISEHNRLYWYRQTLGQGPEFLTYFQNEAQLEKSRLLSDRFSAERPKGSFSTLEIQRTEQGDSAMYLCASSLVQGIYEQYFGPGTRLTVT.

This clonotype appeared many times. V usage is TRBV4-3 and J usage is TRBJ1-5; the D gene is possibly TRBD1 (6 bases). Trimming cost V 0 bases and J 5 bases, with 11 bases left between them. The length of the CDR3 is 15 residues. The germline V gene has CDR1 LGHNA and CDR2 YSLEER. CDR3 in amino acids: CASSQDGGSYQPQHF. For the CDR3, the DNA is TGCGCCAGCAGCCAAGACGGGGGCAGCTATCAGCCCCAGCATTTT.

The table lists this clonotype with many counts. This chain connects TRBV5-1 to TRBJ2-3; D unresolved. CDR3 length equals 14 residues. Germline V CDR1 and CDR2: SGHRS, YFSETQ. V lost 7 bases, J lost 5 bases, and 17 bases lay in between. The CDR3 nucleotides read TGCGCCAGCCAATACCCGTCCGAGGAAGATACGCAGTATTTT. It encodes CASQYPSEEDTQYF.

This rearrangement joins TRBV12-5 to TRBJ1-6; 8 bases are a match to TRBD1. The J segment lost 8 bases and the V segment lost 4 bases, leaving 10 bases of the junction unmatched. Germline V gene sequence: CDR1 LGHNT, CDR2 FRNRAP. The CDR3 runs 16 residues. CDR3 nucleotide sequence: TGTGCTAGTGGTTCCGAACCGGGACAGGTAGATTCACCCCTCCACTTT. Protein: CASGSEPGQVDSPLHF. Together with reference TRBV12-5 and TRBJ1-6, the CDR3 gives the full variable domain: DARVTQTPRHKVTEMGQEVTMRCQPILGHNTVFWYRQTMMQGLELLAYFRNRAPLDDSGMPKDRFSAEMPDATLATLKIQPSEPRDSAVYFCASGSEPGQVDSPLHFGNGTRLTVT.

The chain couples TRBV19 to TRBJ2-1, with 7 bases matching TRBD1. The CDR3 covers 14 residues. The J segment lost 6 bases and the V segment lost 7 bases, leaving 9 bases of the junction unmatched. The germline V gene encodes CDR1 LNHDA and CDR2 SQIVND (reference sequence). The CDR3 protein is CASKKTGFPNEQFF. For the CDR3, the DNA is TGTGCCAGTAAAAAGACAGGGTTTCCCAATGAGCAGTTCTTC.

As for this clonotype: Given a much more abundant clone one base away, this may be a read error. This chain connects TRBV14 to TRBJ2-5; tentatively, D is TRBD1 (5 bases). CDR1 and CDR2 from the germline V gene are SGHDN and FVKESK. This CDR3 contains 15 residues. Between the trimmed V and J ends, which lost 0 bases and 2 bases, there was a span of 10 bases. CDR3 sequence: CASSQDHQGQETQYF. Written as DNA, the CDR3 is TGTGCCAGCAGCCAAGATCACCAGGGTCAAGAGACCCAGTACTTC.

This clonotype came up a few times. J is TRBJ2-4 and V is TRBV3-1, with a weak D call TRBD2 (6 bases). V lost 0 bases and J lost 7, with 28 bases in between. The CDR3 is 20 amino acids. CDR1 and CDR2 from the germline V gene are LGHDT and YNNKEL (reference sequence). CDR3 in amino acids: CASSQEPGEAISYQKNIQYF. In DNA, the CDR3 is TGTGCCAGCAGCCAAGAACCTGGGGAGGCAATTAGCTACCAAAAGAACATTCAGTACTTC.

This clonotype was counted only a few times. The chain combines TRBV12-3 or TRBV12-4 with TRBJ2-7; D is unclear. The V end was cut by 1 base, the J end by 7 bases, with 14 bases between. The CDR3 is made up of 14 amino acids. In DNA form, the CDR3 reads TGTGCCAGCAGTTTAGGAAGCGCTGTGGAAGAGCAGTACTTC. Translating gives CASSLGSAVEEQYF.

This clonotype showed up just a few times. This sequence joins TRBV12-3 or TRBV12-4 and TRBJ2-7, with D tentatively TRBD2 (6 bases). The CDR3 has 14 residues. Trimming stripped 4 bases from V and 5 bases from J, with 15 bases between. The CDR3 reads CASSSISAGNEQYF. The CDR3 nucleotides are TGTGCCAGCAGTTCAATATCTGCGGGGAACGAGCAGTACTTC.

Ten or more counts support this clonotype. The genes are TRBV7-9 and TRBJ2-7; unclear D gene. Germline V CDR1 and CDR2: SEHNR, FQNEAQ (reference sequence). V was trimmed by 1 base and J by 4 bases, leaving 14 bases between them. CDR3 length: 15 residues. The CDR3 region is CASSLETAPAYEQYF. The CDR3 DNA reads TGTGCCAGCAGCTTAGAAACAGCCCCGGCGTACGAGCAGTACTTC.

Concerning this clonotype itself: A read error is possible here, since a much larger clone lies one base away. The chain links TRBV29-1 to TRBJ1-1, with 11 bases fitting TRBD1. Trimming took 4 bases from V and 6 from J; bases not matched to a gene: 4. This CDR3 is 13 amino acids long. CDR1 and CDR2 (germline): SQVTM, ANQGSEA. The CDR3 DNA is TGCAGCGTTGGGGACAGGGGGGGCCCTGAAGCTTTCTTT. Protein: CSVGDRGGPEAFF. Supplemented by reference TRBV29-1 and TRBJ1-1, the full variable domain reads SAVISQKPSRDICQRGTSLTIQCQVDSQVTMMFWYRQQPGQSLTLIATANQGSEATYESGFVIDKFPISRPNLTFSTLTVSNMSPEDSSIYLCSVGDRGGPEAFFGQGTRLTVV.

On this clonotype itself: A much larger clone lies a single base off, so this may be a read error. The chain employs TRBV7-9 and TRBJ2-3; TRBD2 is a possible D gene (5 bases). This CDR3 contains 15 residues. Germline V gives CDR1 SEHNR, CDR2 FQNEAQ (reference sequence). Written as DNA, the CDR3 is TGTGCCTGCAGCTTAGTATTCGGTGAGGGAGATACGCAGTATTTT. Protein sequence: CACSLVFGEGDTQYF.

This clonotype was observed many times. The chain couples TRBV28 to TRBJ1-5, with 7 bases aligning to TRBD1. The length of the CDR3 is 17 residues. Germline V lookup: CDR1 MDHEN, CDR2 SYDVKM. V trimming: 6 bases; J trimming: 3 bases; junction bases outside the gene matches: 14. CDR3 sequence: CASSQTRTGLPNQPQHF. CDR3 DNA: TGTGCCAGCAGCCAAACCCGGACAGGACTACCCAATCAGCCCCAGCATTTT.

The rearrangement links TRBV27 to TRBJ2-1; 7 bases agree with TRBD2. This CDR3 comprises 16 residues. V dropped 2 bases and J dropped 6; count of bases not matched to a gene: 10. CDR1 is MNHEY, CDR2 SMNVEV, per germline (reference sequence). The CDR3 sequence is CASSLLGGRNSNEQFF. In DNA form, the CDR3 reads TGTGCCAGCAGTTTACTAGGCGGGAGAAACAGCAATGAGCAGTTCTTC.

This clonotype was counted ten times or more. The chain combines TRBV7-2 with TRBJ2-1; no firm D call. The length of the CDR3 is 13 residues. Germline V gives CDR1 SGHTA, CDR2 FQGNSA. Trimming removed 5 bases from V and 2 bases from J, with 7 bases in between. CDR3 region: CASSQVTYNEQFF. The CDR3 DNA reads as TGTGCCAGCAGCCAGGTTACCTACAATGAGCAGTTCTTC.

The chain is built from TRBV20-1 and TRBJ1-5; the match to TRBD1 covers 9 bases. The germline CDR1 and CDR2 sequences are DFQATT and SNEGSKA (reference sequence). V trimming: 0 bases; J trimming: 6 bases; junction bases outside the gene matches: 3. The CDR3 consists of 14 residues. The CDR3, as DNA: TGCAGTGCTAGAGACACAGGGGGCCGTCAGCCCCAGCATTTT. This sequence encodes CSARDTGGRQPQHF.

This clonotype was seen at least ten times. V gene TRBV14 combines with J gene TRBJ1-1; 7 bases are a match to TRBD1. The germline V gene has CDR1 SGHDN and CDR2 FVKESK. The CDR3 is made up of 14 amino acids. V lost 3 bases and J lost 11; bases outside the gene matches: 12. Here the CDR3 reads CASSHLGQSPGAFF. In nucleotides, the CDR3 is TGTGCCAGCAGCCACCTGGGACAGTCCCCTGGGGCTTTCTTT.

The chain combines TRBV7-9 with TRBJ1-2; D perhaps matches TRBD1 (5 bases). Trimming removed 4 bases from V and 4 bases from J, with 13 bases in between. Germline lookup yields CDR1 SEHNR and CDR2 FQNEAQ (reference sequence). The CDR3 consists of 14 residues. The CDR3 region has the DNA TGTGCCAGCAGCTCGGAGCGACAGAGCTATGGCTACACCTTC. Its protein is CASSSERQSYGYTF.

A note on this clonotype: The junction departs from the called germline gene at one end, perhaps through a read error. The gene calls are TRBV6-4 and TRBJ2-1; TRBD2 is a possible D gene (5 bases). The CDR3 contains 13 residues. Germline-derived CDR1 and CDR2 are MRHNA and SNTAGT. CDR3 amino acids: CASGDYSGNEQFF. For the CDR3, the DNA is TGTGCCAGCGGTGACTACTCAGGCAATGAGCAGTTCTTC.

This clonotype was observed many times. The chain couples TRBV6-4 to TRBJ2-3; D perhaps matches TRBD1 (5 bases). The CDR3 loop spans 15 amino acids. V lost 9 bases and J lost 2, with 18 bases in between. Germline V lookup: CDR1 MRHNA, CDR2 SNTAGT. CDR3 protein: CASHTSRDHTDTQYF. CDR3 DNA sequence: TGTGCCAGTCACACATCCAGGGATCACACAGATACGCAGTATTTT.

A remark on this clonotype: The junction does not match germline at one end; this may be a read error. V usage is TRBV12-3 or TRBV12-4 and J usage is TRBJ1-1; D is ambiguous. The CDR3 has 12 residues. The CDR3 sequence: CASSLWSTAALF. CDR3 bases: TGTGCCAGCAGTTTATGGTCCACTGCCGCTCTCTTT.

V and J are TRBV6-5 and TRBJ2-1; 7 positions agree with TRBD1. Trimming cost V 6 bases and J 7 bases; bases outside gene matches: 15. Germline-derived CDR1 and CDR2 are MNHEY and SVGAGI. The CDR3 length is 16 residues. The CDR3 spells CASSLTTGSGWNEQFF. Written as DNA, the CDR3 is TGTGCCAGCAGCCTCACGACAGGGTCGGGTTGGAATGAGCAGTTCTTC.

This sequence joins TRBV20-1 and TRBJ2-7, with D possibly being TRBD2 (6 bases). Germline V lookup: CDR1 DFQATT, CDR2 SNEGSKA (reference sequence). CDR3 size: 15 residues. Trimming pared 6 bases from V and 3 bases from J, leaving 21 bases between. Written as DNA, the CDR3 is TGCAGTGCCTCAGTCAGCCGGGACTCGATCTACGAGCAGTACTTC. Amino acids: CSASVSRDSIYEQYF.

Regarding this clonotype: A much bigger clone sits one base away, suggesting this may be a read error. This sequence joins TRBV5-1 and TRBJ2-7; possible D gene TRBD2, 6 bases. The CDR3 spans 13 residues. The ends were cut back, 7 bases at V and 5 bases at J, with 16 bases in the middle. CDR1 is SGHRS and CDR2 is YFSETQ in the germline V gene. For the CDR3, the DNA is TGCGCCAGCGGACTCGGGGACTTCCACGAGCAGTACTTC. Protein: CASGLGDFHEQYF.

The chain recombines TRBV28 with TRBJ1-1, with D unclear. The V and J ends lost 5 bases and 7 bases respectively, with 14 bases between them. Germline-derived CDR1 and CDR2 are MDHEN and SYDVKM. CDR3 length: 13 amino acids. This CDR3 is CASSLPRQIEAFF. The CDR3 DNA sequence: TGTGCCAGCAGTCTCCCAAGACAAATTGAAGCTTTCTTT. The variable domain in full, completed from reference TRBV28 and TRBJ1-1, reads DVKVTQSSRYLVKRTGEKVFLECVQDMDHENMFWYRQDPGLGLRLIYFSYDVKMKEKGDIPEGYSVSREKKERFSLILESASTNQTSMYLCASSLPRQIEAFFGQGTRLTVV.

This clonotype was recorded once. V usage is TRBV12-3 or TRBV12-4 and J usage is TRBJ1-1; 8 nucleotides align to TRBD1. The J segment lost 5 bases and the V segment lost 7 bases, leaving 9 bases of the junction unmatched. The CDR3 has 14 amino acids. CDR3 bases: TGTGCCAGCACCCCCCCAGGGGGCATTACTGAAGCTTTCTTT. Its translation: CASTPPGGITEAFF.

The chain joins TRBV24-1 to TRBJ2-7; TRBD1 agrees at 9 bases. Germline CDR1 KGHDR, CDR2 SFDVKD. This CDR3 region has 16 residues. V was clipped by 2 bases and J by 6 bases; unmatched bases: 10. CDR3 sequence: CATSDSNSGTGIEQYF. CDR3 nucleotides: TGTGCCACCAGTGATTCAAACTCCGGGACAGGGATCGAGCAGTACTTC.

This clonotype occurred many times. This chain connects TRBV2 to TRBJ1-2; D remains unclear. V gave up 3 bases and J gave up 3 bases, with 14 bases separating them. Germline lookup yields CDR1 SNHLY and CDR2 FYNNEI. The CDR3 extends over 15 amino acids. The CDR3 DNA reads TGTGCCAGCAGTGAGCAATCCGTTCCCGACTATGGCTACACCTTC. It translates to CASSEQSVPDYGYTF.